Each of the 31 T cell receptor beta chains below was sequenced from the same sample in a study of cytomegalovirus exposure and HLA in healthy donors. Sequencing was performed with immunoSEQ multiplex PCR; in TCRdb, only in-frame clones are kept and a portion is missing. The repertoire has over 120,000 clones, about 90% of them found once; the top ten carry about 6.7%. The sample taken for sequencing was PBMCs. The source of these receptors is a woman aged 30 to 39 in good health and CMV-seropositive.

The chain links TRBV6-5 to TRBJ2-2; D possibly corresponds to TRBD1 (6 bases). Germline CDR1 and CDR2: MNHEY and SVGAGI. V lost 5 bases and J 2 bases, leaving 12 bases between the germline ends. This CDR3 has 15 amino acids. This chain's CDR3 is CASSQHRENTGELFF. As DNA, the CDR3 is TGTGCCAGCAGTCAACACAGGGAAAACACCGGGGAGCTGTTTTTT.

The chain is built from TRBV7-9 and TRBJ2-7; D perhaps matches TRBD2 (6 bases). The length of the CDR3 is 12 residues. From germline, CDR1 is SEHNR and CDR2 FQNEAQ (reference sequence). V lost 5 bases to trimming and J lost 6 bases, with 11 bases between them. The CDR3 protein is CASSPGLLEQYF. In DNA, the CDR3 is TGTGCCAGCAGCCCGGGACTCCTCGAGCAGTACTTC.

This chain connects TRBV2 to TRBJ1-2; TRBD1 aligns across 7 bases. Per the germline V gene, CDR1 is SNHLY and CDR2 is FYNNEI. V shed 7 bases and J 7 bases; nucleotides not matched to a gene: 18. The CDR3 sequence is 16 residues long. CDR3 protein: CASIPTWGQRIGGYTF. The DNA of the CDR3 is TGTGCCAGCATTCCAACGTGGGGACAGCGGATTGGTGGCTACACCTTC. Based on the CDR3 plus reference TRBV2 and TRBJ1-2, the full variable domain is EPEVTQTPSHQVTQMGQEVILRCVPISNHLYFYWYRQILGQKVEFLVSFYNNEISEKSEIFDDQFSVERPDGSNFTLKIRSTKLEDSAMYFCASIPTWGQRIGGYTFGSGTRLTVV.

The CDR3, as DNA: TGTGCCAGCACCGGCGCGGGGGGCGCAAATGAAAAACTGTTTTTT. This encodes CASTGAGGANEKLFF. The genes are TRBV6-1 and TRBJ1-4; maybe TRBD1 (6 bases). This CDR3 contains 15 residues. The germline V gene encodes CDR1 MNHNS and CDR2 SASEGT. Trimming stripped 7 bases from V and 5 bases from J, with 17 bases between.

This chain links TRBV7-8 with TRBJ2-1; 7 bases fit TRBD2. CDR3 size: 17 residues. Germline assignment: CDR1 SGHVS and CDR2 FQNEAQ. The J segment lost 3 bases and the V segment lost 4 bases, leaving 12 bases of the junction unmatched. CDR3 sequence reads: CASSSWMTSRHYNEQFF. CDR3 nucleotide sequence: TGTGCCAGCAGCTCTTGGATGACTAGCCGGCACTACAATGAGCAGTTCTTC.

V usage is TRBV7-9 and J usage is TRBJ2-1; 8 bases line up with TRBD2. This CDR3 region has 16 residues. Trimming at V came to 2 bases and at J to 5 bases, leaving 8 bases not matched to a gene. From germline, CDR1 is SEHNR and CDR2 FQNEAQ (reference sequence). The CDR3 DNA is TGTGCCAGCAGCTTATCCGGGGGGGCCCCCAACAATGAGCAGTTCTTC. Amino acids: CASSLSGGAPNNEQFF.

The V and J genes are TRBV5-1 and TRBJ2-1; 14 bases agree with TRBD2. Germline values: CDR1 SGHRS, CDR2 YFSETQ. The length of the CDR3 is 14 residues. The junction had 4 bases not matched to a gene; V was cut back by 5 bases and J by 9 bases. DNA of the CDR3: TGCGCCAGCAGAGGGACTAGCGGGGGAGCTGAGCAGTTCTTC. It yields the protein CASRGTSGGAEQFF.

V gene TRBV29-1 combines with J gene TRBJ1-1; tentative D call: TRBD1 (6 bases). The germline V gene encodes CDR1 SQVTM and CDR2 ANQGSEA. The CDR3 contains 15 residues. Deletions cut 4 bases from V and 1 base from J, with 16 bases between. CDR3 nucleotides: TGCAGCGTTGGCCCGGGACGGGGGGCGAACACTGAAGCTTTCTTT. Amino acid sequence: CSVGPGRGANTEAFF. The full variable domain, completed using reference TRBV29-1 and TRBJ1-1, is SAVISQKPSRDICQRGTSLTIQCQVDSQVTMMFWYRQQPGQSLTLIATANQGSEATYESGFVIDKFPISRPNLTFSTLTVSNMSPEDSSIYLCSVGPGRGANTEAFFGQGTRLTVV.

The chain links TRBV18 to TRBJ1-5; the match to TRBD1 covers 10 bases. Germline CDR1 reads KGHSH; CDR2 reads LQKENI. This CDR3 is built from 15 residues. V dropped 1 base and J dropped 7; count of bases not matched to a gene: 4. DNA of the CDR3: TGTGCCAGCTCACCACTCGGGACAGGGGAACAGCCCCAGCATTTT. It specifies CASSPLGTGEQPQHF.

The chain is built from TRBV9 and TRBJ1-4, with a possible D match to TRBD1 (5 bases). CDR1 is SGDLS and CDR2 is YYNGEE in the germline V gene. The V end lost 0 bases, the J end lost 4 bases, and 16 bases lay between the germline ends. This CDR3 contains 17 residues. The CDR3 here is CASSVEGRGGLNEKLFF. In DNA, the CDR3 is TGTGCCAGCAGCGTAGAGGGTCGGGGGGGACTTAATGAAAAACTGTTTTTT.

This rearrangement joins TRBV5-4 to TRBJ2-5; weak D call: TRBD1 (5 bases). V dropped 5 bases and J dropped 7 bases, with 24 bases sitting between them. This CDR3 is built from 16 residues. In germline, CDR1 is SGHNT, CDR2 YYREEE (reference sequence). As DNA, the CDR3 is TGTGCCAGCAGTTCTCATGGGGCGGCAGGTCAGGGGACCCAGTACTTC. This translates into CASSSHGAAGQGTQYF.

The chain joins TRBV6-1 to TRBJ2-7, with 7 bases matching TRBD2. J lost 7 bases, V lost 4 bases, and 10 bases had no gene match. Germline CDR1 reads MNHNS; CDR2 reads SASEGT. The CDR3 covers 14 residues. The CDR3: CASSGLAGWWEQYF. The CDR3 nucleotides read TGTGCCAGCAGTGGATTAGCGGGTTGGTGGGAGCAGTACTTC.

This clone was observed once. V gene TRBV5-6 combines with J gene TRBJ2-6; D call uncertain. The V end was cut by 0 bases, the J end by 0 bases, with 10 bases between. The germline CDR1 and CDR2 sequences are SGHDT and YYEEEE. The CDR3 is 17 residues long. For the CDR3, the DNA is TGTGCCAGCAGCTTGGGGGCCATCCTCTCTGGGGCCAACGTCCTGACTTTC. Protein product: CASSLGAILSGANVLTF.

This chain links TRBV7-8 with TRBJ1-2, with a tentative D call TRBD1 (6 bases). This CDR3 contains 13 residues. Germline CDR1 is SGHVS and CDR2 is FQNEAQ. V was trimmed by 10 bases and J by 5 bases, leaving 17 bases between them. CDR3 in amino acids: CATGETTGYGYTF. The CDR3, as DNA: TGTGCCACCGGAGAAACGACAGGATATGGCTACACCTTC. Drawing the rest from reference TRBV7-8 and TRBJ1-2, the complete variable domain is GAGVSQSPRYKVAKRGQDVALRCDPISGHVSLFWYQQALGQGPEFLTYFQNEAQLDKSGLPSDRFFAERPEGSVSTLKIQRTQQEDSAVYLCATGETTGYGYTFGSGTRLTVV.

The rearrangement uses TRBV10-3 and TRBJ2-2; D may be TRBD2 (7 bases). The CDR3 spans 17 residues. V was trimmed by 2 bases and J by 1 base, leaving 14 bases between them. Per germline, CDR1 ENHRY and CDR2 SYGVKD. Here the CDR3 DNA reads TGTGCCATCAGTGAGAGTGCGGGGGCCTTGAACACCGGGGAGCTGTTTTTT. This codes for CAISESAGALNTGELFF.

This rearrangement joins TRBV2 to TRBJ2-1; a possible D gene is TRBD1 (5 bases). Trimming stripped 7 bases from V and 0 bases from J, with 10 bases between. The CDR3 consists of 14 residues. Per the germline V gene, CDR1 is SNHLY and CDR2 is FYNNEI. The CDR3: CASTDRGSYNEQFF. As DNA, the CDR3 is TGTGCCAGCACTGACAGAGGCTCCTACAATGAGCAGTTCTTC.

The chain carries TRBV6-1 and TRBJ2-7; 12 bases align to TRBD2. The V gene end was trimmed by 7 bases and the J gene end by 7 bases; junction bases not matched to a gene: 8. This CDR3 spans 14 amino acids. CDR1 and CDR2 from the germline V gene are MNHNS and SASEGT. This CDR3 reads CASITTSGSWEQYF. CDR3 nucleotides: TGTGCCAGCATAACGACTAGCGGGAGTTGGGAGCAGTACTTC.

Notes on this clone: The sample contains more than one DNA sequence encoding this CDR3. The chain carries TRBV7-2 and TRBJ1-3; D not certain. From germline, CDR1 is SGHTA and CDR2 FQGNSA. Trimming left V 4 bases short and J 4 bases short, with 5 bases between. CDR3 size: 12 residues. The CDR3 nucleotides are TGTGCCAGCAGCTCCTACGGAAACACCATATATTTT. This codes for CASSSYGNTIYF.

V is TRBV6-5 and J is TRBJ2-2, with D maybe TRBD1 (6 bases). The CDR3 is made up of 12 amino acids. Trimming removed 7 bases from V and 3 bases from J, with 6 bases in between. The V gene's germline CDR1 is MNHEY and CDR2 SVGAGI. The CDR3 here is CASKGDTGELFF. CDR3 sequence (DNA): TGTGCCAGCAAGGGGGACACCGGGGAGCTGTTTTTT.

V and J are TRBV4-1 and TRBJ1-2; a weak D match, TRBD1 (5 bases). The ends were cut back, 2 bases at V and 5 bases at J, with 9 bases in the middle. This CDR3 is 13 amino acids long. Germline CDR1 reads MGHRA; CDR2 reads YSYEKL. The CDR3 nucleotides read TGCGCCAGCAGCCAACCAGGGCCATATGGCTACACCTTC. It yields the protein CASSQPGPYGYTF.

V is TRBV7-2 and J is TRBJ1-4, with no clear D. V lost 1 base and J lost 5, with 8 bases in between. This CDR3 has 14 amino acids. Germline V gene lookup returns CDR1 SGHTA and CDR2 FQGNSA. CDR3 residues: CASSLESRNEKLFF. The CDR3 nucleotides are TGTGCCAGCAGCTTAGAGTCCAGAAATGAAAAACTGTTTTTT.

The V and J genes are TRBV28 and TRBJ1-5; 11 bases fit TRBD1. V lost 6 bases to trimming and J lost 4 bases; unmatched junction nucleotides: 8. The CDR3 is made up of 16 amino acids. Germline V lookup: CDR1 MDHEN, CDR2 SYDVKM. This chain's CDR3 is CASRLPGQGANQPQHF. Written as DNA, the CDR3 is TGTGCCAGCAGGCTTCCCGGACAGGGGGCGAATCAGCCCCAGCATTTT. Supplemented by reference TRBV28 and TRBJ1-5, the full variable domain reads DVKVTQSSRYLVKRTGEKVFLECVQDMDHENMFWYRQDPGLGLRLIYFSYDVKMKEKGDIPEGYSVSREKKERFSLILESASTNQTSMYLCASRLPGQGANQPQHFGDGTRLSIL.

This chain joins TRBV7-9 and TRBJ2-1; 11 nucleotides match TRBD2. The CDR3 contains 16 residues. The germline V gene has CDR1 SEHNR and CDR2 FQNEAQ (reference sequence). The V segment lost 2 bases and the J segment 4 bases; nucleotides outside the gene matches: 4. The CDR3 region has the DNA TGTGCCAGCAGCTTATACTCTAGCGGGAGGTACAATGAGCAGTTCTTC. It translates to CASSLYSSGRYNEQFF.

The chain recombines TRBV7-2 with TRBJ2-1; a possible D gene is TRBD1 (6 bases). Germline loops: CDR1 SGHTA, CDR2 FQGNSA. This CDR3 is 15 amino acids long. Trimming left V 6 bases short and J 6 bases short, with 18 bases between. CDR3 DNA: TGTGCCAGCAGGCACAAAGGGGGTAAGGGCAATGAGCAGTTCTTC. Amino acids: CASRHKGGKGNEQFF.

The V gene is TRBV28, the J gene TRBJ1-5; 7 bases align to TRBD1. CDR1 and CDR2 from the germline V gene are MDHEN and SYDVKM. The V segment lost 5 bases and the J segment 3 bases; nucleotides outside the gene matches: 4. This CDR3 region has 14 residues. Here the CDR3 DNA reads TGTGCCAGCAGTGCGGGACAGCTCAATCAGCCCCAGCATTTT. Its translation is CASSAGQLNQPQHF.

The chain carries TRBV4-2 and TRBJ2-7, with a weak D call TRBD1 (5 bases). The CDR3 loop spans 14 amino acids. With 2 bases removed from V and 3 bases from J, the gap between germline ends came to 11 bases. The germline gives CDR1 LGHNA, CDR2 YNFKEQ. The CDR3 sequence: CASSQRAGNYEQYF. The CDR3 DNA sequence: TGTGCCAGCAGCCAACGAGCAGGGAACTACGAGCAGTACTTC.

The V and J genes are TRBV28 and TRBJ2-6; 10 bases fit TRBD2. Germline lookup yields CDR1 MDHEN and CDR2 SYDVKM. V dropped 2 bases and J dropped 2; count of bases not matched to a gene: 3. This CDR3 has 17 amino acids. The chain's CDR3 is CASSLSGGAPGANVLTF. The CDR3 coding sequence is TGTGCCAGCAGTTTAAGCGGGGGGGCCCCTGGGGCCAACGTCCTGACTTTC.

CDR3 sequence: CASSGRDSNSPLHF. The CDR3 DNA sequence: TGCGCCAGCAGCGGCCGGGACAGCAATTCACCCCTCCACTTT. The J gene is TRBJ1-6, the V gene TRBV5-1; 7 bases map to TRBD1. The CDR3 has 14 amino acids. The germline CDR1 and CDR2 sequences are SGHRS and YFSETQ. With 4 bases clipped from V and 7 bases from J, the junction kept 5 bases outside the gene matches.

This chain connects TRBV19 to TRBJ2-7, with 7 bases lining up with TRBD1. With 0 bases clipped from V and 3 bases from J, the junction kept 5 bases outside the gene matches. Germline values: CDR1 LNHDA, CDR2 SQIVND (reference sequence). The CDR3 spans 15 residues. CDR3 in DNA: TGTGCCAGTAGTATAGACCCTTCAGGGGGCTACGAGCAGTACTTC. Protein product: CASSIDPSGGYEQYF.

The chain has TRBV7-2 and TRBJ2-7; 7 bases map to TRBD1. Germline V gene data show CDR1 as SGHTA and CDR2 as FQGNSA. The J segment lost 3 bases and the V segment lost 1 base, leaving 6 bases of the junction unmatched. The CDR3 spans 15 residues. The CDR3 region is CASSLGQGVGYEQYF. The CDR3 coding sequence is TGTGCCAGCAGCTTAGGCCAGGGGGTGGGCTACGAGCAGTACTTC.

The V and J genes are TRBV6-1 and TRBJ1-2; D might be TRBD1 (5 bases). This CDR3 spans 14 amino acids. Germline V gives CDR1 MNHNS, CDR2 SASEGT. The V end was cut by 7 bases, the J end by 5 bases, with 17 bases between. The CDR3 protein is CASNPFDRKYGYTF. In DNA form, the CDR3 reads TGTGCCAGCAACCCATTCGACAGAAAATATGGCTACACCTTC.